This T cell receptor (beta chain) originates from a study of T-cell reconstitution after alpha-beta-depleted transplantation in children. The CDR3 sequence is 14 residues long. The germline V gene encodes CDR1 SGHRS and CDR2 YFSETQ. This clonotype was recorded at least ten times. Its antigen is not identified. An end of the junction differs from the germline gene, which may be a read error. General observations from the study: Several hundred graft clones that had expanded were reportedly the source of alpha-beta T cells about two months after transplant. Most T-cell counts and diversity one year after the transplant came from T cells that were newly produced.

Unique molecular identifiers tagged the TCRbeta library. TCRdb redid the calling of the PCR reads with MiXCR, one entry per CDR3 protein. Among 900,000 or so distinct CDR3 sequences listed, about 16% were seen once. The J gene is TRBJ2-7, the V gene TRBV5-1, with TRBD2 identical over 13 bases. Sequences were derived from PBMCs, mostly from graft donor cells, sampled 360 days after TCRalphabeta/CD19-depleted stem cell transplant. The TCR was taken from a male patient younger than 18 who had a stem cell transplant for acute lymphoblastic leukemia, so the T cells may come from the graft donor. The chain's CDR3 is CASSPGLAGEEQYF. CDR3 sequence (DNA): TGTGCCAGCAGCCCAGGACTAGCGGGAGAGGAGCAGTACTTC.